These 2 T cell receptor beta chains share one sample of origin, sequenced in a study of vaccination and CD4 T cells after COVID-19. The assay that was used to sequence DNA from cultured CD4+ T cells was the Oncomine TCR Beta short-read assay. TCRdb passed the PCR reads through MiXCR, listing each CDR3 protein once. Of 15,000 or so distinct CDR3 sequences in the sample, 45% were seen once. Treatment specified: roughly 10-day PBMC culture with coronavirus spike peptide pools or control peptides (ViraFEST assay). For these TCRs, the target antigens are not known. Here the sequenced sample was CD4+ T cells from blood, cultured in vitro, taken before SARS-CoV-2 vaccination. The source of these receptors is a human donor who received a COVID-19 vaccine.

This clonotype has a handful of counts. The V gene is TRBV18, the J gene TRBJ2-5; 8 positions agree with TRBD1. The CDR3 contains 16 residues. Germline V gene data show CDR1 as KGHSH and CDR2 as LQKENI. Trimming removed 3 bases from V and 3 bases from J; junction bases left unmatched: 9. This CDR3 is CASSPNPGQAEETQYF. CDR3 nucleotides: TGTGCCAGCTCACCTAACCCGGGACAGGCAGAAGAGACCCAGTACTTC.

This chain connects TRBV25-1 to TRBJ2-3; 7 nucleotides align to TRBD2. Germline V gene data show CDR1 as MGHDK and CDR2 as SYGVNS. J was trimmed by 0 bases and V by 1 base; bases with no gene match: 7. The CDR3 length is 17 residues. CDR3 sequence reads: CASSESRGGGSTDTQYF. The CDR3 DNA follows: TGTGCCAGCAGTGAATCCCGCGGCGGGGGAAGCACAGATACGCAGTATTTT.